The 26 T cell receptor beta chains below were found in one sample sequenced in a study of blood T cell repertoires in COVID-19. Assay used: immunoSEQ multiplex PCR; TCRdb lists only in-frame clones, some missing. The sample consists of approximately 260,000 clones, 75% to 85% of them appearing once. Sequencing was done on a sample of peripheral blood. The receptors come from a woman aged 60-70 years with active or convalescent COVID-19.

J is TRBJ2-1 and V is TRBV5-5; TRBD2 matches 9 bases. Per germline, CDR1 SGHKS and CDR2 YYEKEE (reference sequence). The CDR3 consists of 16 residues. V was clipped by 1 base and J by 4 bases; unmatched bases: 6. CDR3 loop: CASSLYGGGAYNEQFF. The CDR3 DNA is TGTGCCAGCAGCTTGTACGGCGGGGGGGCATACAATGAGCAGTTCTTC.

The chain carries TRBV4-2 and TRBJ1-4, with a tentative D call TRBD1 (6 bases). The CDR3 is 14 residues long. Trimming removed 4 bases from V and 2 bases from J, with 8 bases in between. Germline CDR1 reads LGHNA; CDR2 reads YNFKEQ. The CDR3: CASSPGHTNEKLFF. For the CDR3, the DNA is TGTGCCAGCAGCCCGGGACACACTAATGAAAAACTGTTTTTT.

CDR3 residues: CASSLQGASQSGYTF. DNA for the CDR3: TGTGCCAGCAGCTTACAGGGGGCAAGTCAGAGCGGCTACACCTTC. The J gene is TRBJ1-2, the V gene TRBV7-9; 8 bases map to TRBD1. J was trimmed by 8 bases and V by 2 bases; bases with no gene match: 10. The germline CDR1 and CDR2 sequences are SEHNR and FQNEAQ (reference sequence). This CDR3 region has 15 residues.

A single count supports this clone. The CDR3 loop is CASGTGYQPQHF. For the CDR3, the DNA is TGTGCCAGTGGGACAGGGTATCAGCCCCAGCATTTT. The chain combines TRBV27 with TRBJ1-5; 9 bases are a match to TRBD1. The V gene end was trimmed by 9 bases and the J gene end by 5 bases; junction bases not matched to a gene: 2. This CDR3 has 12 amino acids. Germline-derived CDR1 and CDR2 are MNHEY and SMNVEV (reference sequence).

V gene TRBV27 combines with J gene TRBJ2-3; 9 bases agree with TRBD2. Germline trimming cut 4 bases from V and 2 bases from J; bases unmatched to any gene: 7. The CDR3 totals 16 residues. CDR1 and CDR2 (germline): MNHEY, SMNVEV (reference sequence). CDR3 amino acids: CASSSRAGGVTDTQYF. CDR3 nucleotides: TGTGCCAGCAGTTCACGCGCGGGGGGGGTCACAGATACGCAGTATTTT.

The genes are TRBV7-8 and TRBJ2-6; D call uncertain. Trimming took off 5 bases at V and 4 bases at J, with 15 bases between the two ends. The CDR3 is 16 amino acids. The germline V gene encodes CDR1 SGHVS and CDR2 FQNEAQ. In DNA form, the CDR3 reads TGTGCCAGCAGCCCGGCAGGCGTCTACGGGGCCAACGTCCTGACTTTC. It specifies CASSPAGVYGANVLTF.

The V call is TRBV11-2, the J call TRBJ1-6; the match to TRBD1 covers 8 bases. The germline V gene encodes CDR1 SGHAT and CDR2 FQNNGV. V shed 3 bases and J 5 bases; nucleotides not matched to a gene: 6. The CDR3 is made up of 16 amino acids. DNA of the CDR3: TGTGCCAGCAGCTTTCAGGGGGCCGTGGATAATTCACCCCTCCACTTT. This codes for CASSFQGAVDNSPLHF.

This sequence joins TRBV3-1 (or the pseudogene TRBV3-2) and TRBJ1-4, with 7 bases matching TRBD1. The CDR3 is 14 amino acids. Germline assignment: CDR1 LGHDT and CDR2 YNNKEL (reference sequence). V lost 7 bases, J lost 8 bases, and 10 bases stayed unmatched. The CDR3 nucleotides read TGTGCCAGCACCGCTGACAGGGACGGGGAAAAACTGTTTTTT. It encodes CASTADRDGEKLFF.

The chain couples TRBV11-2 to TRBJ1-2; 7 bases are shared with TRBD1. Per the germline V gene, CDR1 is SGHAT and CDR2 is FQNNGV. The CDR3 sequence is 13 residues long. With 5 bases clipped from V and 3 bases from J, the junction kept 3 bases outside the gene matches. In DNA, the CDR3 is TGTGCCAGCAGCCTCGGGACAGACTATGGCTACACCTTC. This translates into CASSLGTDYGYTF.

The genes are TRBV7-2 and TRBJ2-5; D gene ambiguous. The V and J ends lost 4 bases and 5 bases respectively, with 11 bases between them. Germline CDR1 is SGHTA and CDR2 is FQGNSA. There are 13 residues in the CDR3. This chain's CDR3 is CASSSNLRETQYF. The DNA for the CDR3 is TGTGCCAGCAGCTCAAACCTCAGGGAGACCCAGTACTTC.

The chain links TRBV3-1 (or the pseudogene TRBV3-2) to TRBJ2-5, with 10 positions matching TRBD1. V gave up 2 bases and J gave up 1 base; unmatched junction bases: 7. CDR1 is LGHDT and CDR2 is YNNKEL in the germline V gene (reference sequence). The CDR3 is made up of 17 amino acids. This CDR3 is CASSQLGGQGGQETQYF. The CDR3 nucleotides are TGTGCCAGCAGCCAACTAGGAGGACAGGGGGGCCAAGAGACCCAGTACTTC.

The CDR3 region is CASSHQGGLAGTQETQYF. The CDR3 region has the DNA TGTGCCAGCAGCCATCAAGGAGGACTAGCGGGTACCCAAGAGACCCAGTACTTC. The chain uses TRBV4-2 and TRBJ2-5, with TRBD2 matching 11 bases. Germline lookup yields CDR1 LGHNA and CDR2 YNFKEQ. V lost 3 bases, J lost 1 base, and 10 bases stayed unmatched. The length of the CDR3 is 18 residues.

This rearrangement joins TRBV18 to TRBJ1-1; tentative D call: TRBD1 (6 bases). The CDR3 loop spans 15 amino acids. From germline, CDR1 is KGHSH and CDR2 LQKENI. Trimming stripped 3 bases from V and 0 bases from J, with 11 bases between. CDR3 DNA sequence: TGTGCCAGCTCACCTCTGGACAGCATGAACACTGAAGCTTTCTTT. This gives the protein CASSPLDSMNTEAFF.

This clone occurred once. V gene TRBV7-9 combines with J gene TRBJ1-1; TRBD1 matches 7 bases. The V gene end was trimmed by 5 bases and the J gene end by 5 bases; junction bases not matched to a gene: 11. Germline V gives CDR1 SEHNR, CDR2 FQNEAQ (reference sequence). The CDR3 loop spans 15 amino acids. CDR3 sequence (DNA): TGTGCCAGCAGCATCTATCAGGGGGGTGGGACTGAAGCTTTCTTT. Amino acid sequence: CASSIYQGGGTEAFF.

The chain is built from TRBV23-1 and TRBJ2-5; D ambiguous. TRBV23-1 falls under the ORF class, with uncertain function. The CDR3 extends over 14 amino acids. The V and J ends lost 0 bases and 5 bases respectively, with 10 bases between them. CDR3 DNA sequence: TGCGCCAGCAGTCAATCTTCGGTTTCGGAGACCCAGTACTTC. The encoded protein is CASSQSSVSETQYF.

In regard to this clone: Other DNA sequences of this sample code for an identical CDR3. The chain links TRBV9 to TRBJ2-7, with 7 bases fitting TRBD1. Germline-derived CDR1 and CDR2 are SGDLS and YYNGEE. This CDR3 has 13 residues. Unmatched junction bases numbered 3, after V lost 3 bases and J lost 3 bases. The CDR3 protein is CASSGRQGYEQYF. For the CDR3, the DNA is TGTGCCAGCAGCGGGAGACAGGGCTACGAGCAGTACTTC.

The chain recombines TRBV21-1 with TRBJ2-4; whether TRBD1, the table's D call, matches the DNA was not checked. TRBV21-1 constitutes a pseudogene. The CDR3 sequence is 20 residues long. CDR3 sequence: CASTLRAGQGWDWAKNIQYF. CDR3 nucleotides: TGTGCCAGCACTTTAAGGGCGGGACAGGGTTGGGACTGGGCCAAAAACATTCAGTACTTC.

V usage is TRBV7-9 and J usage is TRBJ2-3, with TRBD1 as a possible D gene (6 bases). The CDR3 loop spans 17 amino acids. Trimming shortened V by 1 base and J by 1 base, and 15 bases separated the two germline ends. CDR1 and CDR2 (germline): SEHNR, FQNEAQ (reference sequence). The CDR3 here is CASSLGSAGARTDTQYF. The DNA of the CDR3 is TGTGCCAGCAGCTTAGGATCGGCAGGGGCCCGCACAGATACGCAGTATTTT.

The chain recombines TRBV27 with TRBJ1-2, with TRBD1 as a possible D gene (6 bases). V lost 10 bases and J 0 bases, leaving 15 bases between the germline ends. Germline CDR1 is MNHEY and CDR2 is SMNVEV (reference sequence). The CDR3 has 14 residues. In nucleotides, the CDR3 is TGTGCCATTCCTAACGGGACACCTAACTATGGCTACACCTTC. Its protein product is CAIPNGTPNYGYTF.

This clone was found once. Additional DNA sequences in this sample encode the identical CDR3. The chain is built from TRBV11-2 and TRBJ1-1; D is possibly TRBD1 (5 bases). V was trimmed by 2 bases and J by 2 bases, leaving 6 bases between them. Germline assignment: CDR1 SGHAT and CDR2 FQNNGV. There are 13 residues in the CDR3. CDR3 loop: CASSLQGNTEAFF. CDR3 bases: TGTGCCAGCAGCTTACAGGGTAACACTGAAGCTTTCTTT.

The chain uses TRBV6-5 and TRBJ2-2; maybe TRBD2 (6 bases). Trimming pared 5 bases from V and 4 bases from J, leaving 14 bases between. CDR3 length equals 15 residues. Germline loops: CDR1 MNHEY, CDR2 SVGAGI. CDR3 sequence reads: CASSPGTRLTGELFF. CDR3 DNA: TGTGCCAGCAGTCCCGGGACTCGGCTCACCGGGGAGCTGTTTTTT.

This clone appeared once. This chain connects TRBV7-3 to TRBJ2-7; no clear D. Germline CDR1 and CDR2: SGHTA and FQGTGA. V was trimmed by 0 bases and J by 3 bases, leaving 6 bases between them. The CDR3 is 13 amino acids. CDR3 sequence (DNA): TGTGCCAGCAGCTTAACCCATAGCTACGAGCAGTACTTC. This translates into CASSLTHSYEQYF.

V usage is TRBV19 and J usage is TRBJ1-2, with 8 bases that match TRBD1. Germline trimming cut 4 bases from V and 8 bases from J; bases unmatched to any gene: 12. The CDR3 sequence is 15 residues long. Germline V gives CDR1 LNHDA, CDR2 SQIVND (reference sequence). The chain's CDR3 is CASSTSEQGARGYTF. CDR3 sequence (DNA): TGTGCCAGTAGTACCTCGGAGCAGGGGGCGCGAGGCTACACCTTC.

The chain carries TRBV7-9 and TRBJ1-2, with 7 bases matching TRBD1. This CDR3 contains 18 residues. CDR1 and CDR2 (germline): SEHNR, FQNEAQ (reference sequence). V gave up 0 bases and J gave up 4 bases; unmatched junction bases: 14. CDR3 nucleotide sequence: TGTGCCAGCAGCTTAGCGATCGGAGGGGGCGGTAAAGGCTATGGCTACACCTTC. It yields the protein CASSLAIGGGGKGYGYTF.

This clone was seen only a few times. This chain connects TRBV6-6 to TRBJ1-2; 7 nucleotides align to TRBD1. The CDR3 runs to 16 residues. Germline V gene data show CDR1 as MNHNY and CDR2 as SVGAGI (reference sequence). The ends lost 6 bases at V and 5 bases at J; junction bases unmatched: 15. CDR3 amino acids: CASRPASDRRGYGYTF. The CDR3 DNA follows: TGTGCCAGCAGGCCCGCCTCGGACAGGCGAGGGTATGGCTACACCTTC.

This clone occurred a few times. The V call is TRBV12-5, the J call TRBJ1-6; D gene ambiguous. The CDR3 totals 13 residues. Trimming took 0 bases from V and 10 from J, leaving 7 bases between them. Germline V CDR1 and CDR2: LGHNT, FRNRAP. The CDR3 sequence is CASGLVGLSPLHF. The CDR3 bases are TGTGCTAGTGGTTTGGTGGGCCTGTCACCCCTCCACTTT.